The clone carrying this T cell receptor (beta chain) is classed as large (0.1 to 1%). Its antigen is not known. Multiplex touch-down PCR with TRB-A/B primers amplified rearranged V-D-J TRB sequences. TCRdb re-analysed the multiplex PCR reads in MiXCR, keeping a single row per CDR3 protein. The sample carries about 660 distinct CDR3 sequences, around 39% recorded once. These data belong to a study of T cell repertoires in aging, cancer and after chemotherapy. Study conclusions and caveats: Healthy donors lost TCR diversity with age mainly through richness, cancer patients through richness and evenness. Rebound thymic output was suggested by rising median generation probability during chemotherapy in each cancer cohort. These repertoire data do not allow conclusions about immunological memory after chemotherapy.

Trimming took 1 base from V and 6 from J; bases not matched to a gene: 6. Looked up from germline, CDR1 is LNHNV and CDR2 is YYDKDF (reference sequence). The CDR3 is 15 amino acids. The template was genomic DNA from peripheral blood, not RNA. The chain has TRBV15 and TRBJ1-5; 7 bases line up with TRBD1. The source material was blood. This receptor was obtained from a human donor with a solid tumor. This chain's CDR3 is CATSRAPGGGQPQHF. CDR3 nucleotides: TGTGCCACCAGCAGAGCCCCAGGGGGTGGTCAGCCCCAGCATTTT.